The 10 T cell receptor beta chains in this list originate from one sample, sequenced in a study of blood T cell repertoires in COVID-19. Data came from immunoSEQ multiplex PCR; TCRdb stores just in-frame clones and leaves some out. The table has 350,000 or so clones, about 90% seen once. The sequencing sample was made of PBMCs or T cells enriched from blood (not recorded which). The receptor source for this set is a woman in her twenties or thirties who had recovered from COVID-19.

The chain couples TRBV6-5 to TRBJ1-6; 7 bases match TRBD1. The CDR3 totals 16 residues. Trimming at V came to 1 base and at J to 7 bases, leaving 7 bases not matched to a gene. Per the germline V gene, CDR1 is MNHEY and CDR2 is SVGAGI. The CDR3 region has the DNA TGTGCCAGCAGTTACTTGAACCGGGACAGAAATTCACCCCTCCACTTT. This encodes CASSYLNRDRNSPLHF.

A remark on this clone: Distinct nucleotide sequences in the sample also encode this CDR3. The V gene is TRBV7-9, the J gene TRBJ2-7; 7 bases are shared with TRBD1. The CDR3 has 15 residues. With 5 bases clipped from V and 0 bases from J, the junction kept 7 bases outside the gene matches. Germline CDR1 is SEHNR and CDR2 is FQNEAQ (reference sequence). The DNA for the CDR3 is TGTGCCAGCAGCCCTCCCGGGACAGCCTCCTACGAGCAGTACTTC. It specifies CASSPPGTASYEQYF.

The genes are TRBV11-2 and TRBJ2-2, with D possibly being TRBD1 (5 bases). CDR1 is SGHAT and CDR2 is FQNNGV in the germline V gene. V dropped 1 base and J dropped 0 bases, with 6 bases sitting between them. CDR3 length: 15 amino acids. The CDR3 reads CASSLVTANTGELFF. CDR3 coding DNA: TGTGCCAGCAGCTTAGTGACAGCGAACACCGGGGAGCTGTTTTTT.

The V and J genes are TRBV7-9 and TRBJ2-7; the D is unclear. The germline V gene has CDR1 SEHNR and CDR2 FQNEAQ (reference sequence). V dropped 2 bases and J dropped 1 base, with 6 bases sitting between them. The CDR3 totals 13 residues. The CDR3: CASSLQDSYEQYF. CDR3 nucleotides: TGTGCCAGCAGCTTACAGGATTCCTACGAGCAGTACTTC.

This clone was observed once. The rearrangement links TRBV3-1 (or the pseudogene TRBV3-2) to TRBJ1-6; 7 bases are a match to TRBD1. This CDR3 has 16 amino acids. Trimming cost V 0 bases and J 7 bases; bases outside gene matches: 6. Germline V gene lookup returns CDR1 LGHDT and CDR2 YNNKEL (reference sequence). CDR3 protein: CASSQDPGQRNSPLHF. The CDR3 bases are TGTGCCAGCAGCCAAGACCCGGGACAGAGGAATTCACCCCTCCACTTT.

The chain combines TRBV2 with TRBJ1-5, with 12 bases matching TRBD1. V gave up 6 bases and J gave up 4 bases; unmatched junction bases: 7. CDR3 length equals 16 residues. Germline assignment: CDR1 SNHLY and CDR2 FYNNEI. The CDR3 loop reads CASRGDRGRQNQPQHF. Written as DNA, the CDR3 is TGTGCCAGCAGAGGGGACAGGGGGCGGCAGAATCAGCCCCAGCATTTT.

The CDR3 protein is CAWSVTGGYQPQHF. The CDR3 DNA follows: TGTGCCTGGAGTGTAACGGGGGGGTATCAGCCCCAGCATTTT. V usage is TRBV30 and J usage is TRBJ1-5, with a possible D match to TRBD1 (5 bases). This CDR3 contains 14 residues. Trimming stripped 0 bases from V and 5 bases from J, with 11 bases between. Germline V gene lookup returns CDR1 GTSNPN and CDR2 SVGIG (reference sequence).

Of note for this clone: Other DNA sequences in this specimen translate into the identical CDR3. CDR3 amino acids: CASSLTGDSYEQYF. CDR3 DNA: TGCGCCAGCAGCTTGACAGGGGACTCCTACGAGCAGTACTTC. This chain connects TRBV5-1 to TRBJ2-7; 7 bases are a match to TRBD1. CDR1 and CDR2 (germline): SGHRS, YFSETQ. J lost 0 bases, V lost 1 base, and 1 base had no gene match. This CDR3 contains 14 residues. The variable domain in full, with the rest retrieved from reference TRBV5-1 and TRBJ2-7, is KAGVTQTPRYLIKTRGQQVTLSCSPISGHRSVSWYQQTPGQGLQFLFEYFSETQRNKGNFPGRFSGRQFSNSRSEMNVSTLELGDSALYLCASSLTGDSYEQYFGPGTRLTVT.

J is TRBJ2-2 and V is TRBV10-2; unclear D gene. Germline CDR1 reads WSHSY; CDR2 reads SAAADI. CDR3 length: 14 residues. V lost 1 base and J 4 bases, leaving 7 bases between the germline ends. CDR3 nucleotides: TGCGCCAGCAGTGAGTTGAGGAGCACCGGGGAGCTGTTTTTT. This translates into CASSELRSTGELFF.

The chain has TRBV28 and TRBJ1-4, with D perhaps TRBD1 (5 bases). V lost 2 bases and J 0 bases, leaving 7 bases between the germline ends. Germline assignment: CDR1 MDHEN and CDR2 SYDVKM. The CDR3 runs to 15 residues. The CDR3 loop reads CASSLGAATNEKLFF. CDR3 sequence (DNA): TGTGCCAGCAGTTTAGGGGCAGCAACTAATGAAAAACTGTTTTTT.